Listed here are 32 T cell receptor beta chains from one sample, sequenced in a study of cytomegalovirus exposure and HLA in healthy donors. PCR amplification relied on 60 Vbeta primers (plus 13 Jbeta primers). This table comes from immunoSEQ multiplex PCR, and its TCRdb copy is limited to in-frame clones, with some not included. The sample lists about 170,000 clones, 79% occurring once. Source material: PBMCs. The receptors derive from a woman aged 45-59 years in good health and CMV-seronegative.

The chain has TRBV4-3 and TRBJ2-3, with 11 bases matching TRBD2. The CDR3 length is 14 residues. Germline CDR1 reads LGHNA; CDR2 reads YSLEER. J was trimmed by 6 bases and V by 4 bases; bases with no gene match: 3. The CDR3 DNA is TGCGCCAGCAGCCTTAGCGGGAGGGAGGATACGCAGTATTTT. This gives the protein CASSLSGREDTQYF.

To note about this clone: Germline is not matched at one junction end, which may reflect a read error. The chain uses TRBV7-9 and TRBJ2-7; D uncertain. From germline, CDR1 is SEHNR and CDR2 FQNEAQ (reference sequence). The CDR3 covers 12 residues. The CDR3 sequence: CSSSLDQFEQYF. CDR3 bases: TGTTCCAGCAGCTTAGATCAGTTTGAGCAGTACTTC. The full variable domain, rest sourced from reference TRBV7-9 and TRBJ2-7, is DTGVSQNPRHKITKRGQNVTFRCDPISEHNRLYWYRQTLGQGPEFLTYFQNEAQLEKSRLLSDRFSAERPKGSFSTLEIQRTEQGDSAMYLCSSSLDQFEQYFGPGTRLTVT.

The V call is TRBV5-4, the J call TRBJ1-4; 8 nucleotides line up with TRBD1. Germline V gene sequence: CDR1 SGHNT, CDR2 YYREEE (reference sequence). The CDR3 runs 17 residues. Germline trimming cut 0 bases from V and 7 bases from J; bases unmatched to any gene: 11. CDR3 sequence (DNA): TGTGCCAGCAGCTTGGATGGAGACAGGGGTTATGGTGAAAAACTGTTTTTT. Protein sequence: CASSLDGDRGYGEKLFF.

The V call is TRBV7-6, the J call TRBJ2-2; D remains unclear. This CDR3 has 14 residues. V was trimmed by 1 base and J by 4 bases, leaving 7 bases between them. Germline V gene sequence: CDR1 SGHVS, CDR2 FNYEAQ. The CDR3 here is CASSLEAGTGELFF. CDR3 nucleotides: TGTGCCAGCAGCTTAGAGGCAGGCACCGGGGAGCTGTTTTTT.

The CDR3 coding sequence is TGTGCCTGGAGTAGGGGATCCTACGAGCAGTACTTC. Translating gives CAWSRGSYEQYF. The chain is built from TRBV30 and TRBJ2-7, with D maybe TRBD1 (5 bases). CDR3 length equals 12 residues. Germline values: CDR1 GTSNPN, CDR2 SVGIG (reference sequence). V was trimmed by 2 bases and J by 1 base, leaving 6 bases between them.

The chain uses TRBV2 and TRBJ2-1, with D maybe TRBD2 (5 bases). V was shortened by 7 bases and J by 10 bases, with 17 bases between the two germline ends. The CDR3 spans 13 residues. Germline-derived CDR1 and CDR2 are SNHLY and FYNNEI. The CDR3 protein is CASTNPTSSEQFF. CDR3 DNA: TGTGCCAGCACAAACCCAACTAGTTCAGAGCAGTTCTTC. Using reference TRBV2 and TRBJ2-1 for the parts outside the CDR3, the full variable domain is EPEVTQTPSHQVTQMGQEVILRCVPISNHLYFYWYRQILGQKVEFLVSFYNNEISEKSEIFDDQFSVERPDGSNFTLKIRSTKLEDSAMYFCASTNPTSSEQFFGPGTRLTVL.

The chain joins TRBV19 to TRBJ1-2; 7 nucleotides line up with TRBD1. Trimming removed 6 bases from V and 4 bases from J; junction bases left unmatched: 11. CDR3 size: 15 residues. Per germline, CDR1 LNHDA and CDR2 SQIVND (reference sequence). CDR3 sequence reads: CASRSTGTVIYGYTF. The CDR3 region has the DNA TGTGCCAGTAGGAGTACCGGGACAGTGATCTATGGCTACACCTTC.

The V call is TRBV28, the J call TRBJ1-4; 8 bases agree with TRBD1. The CDR3 covers 15 residues. The ends lost 2 bases at V and 6 bases at J; junction bases unmatched: 5. Germline V lookup: CDR1 MDHEN, CDR2 SYDVKM. The CDR3, as DNA: TGTGCCAGCAGTTTAAGGACAGGGAGAGATGAAAAACTGTTTTTT. Translating gives CASSLRTGRDEKLFF.

The chain links TRBV15 to TRBJ1-5; D gene uncertain. The CDR3 is made up of 15 amino acids. CDR1 and CDR2 from the germline V gene are LNHNV and YYDKDF (reference sequence). Trimming removed 0 bases at V and 7 bases at J, with 13 bases between. The CDR3 bases are TGTGCCACCAGCAGAGACCCGGGAGGGAGACAGCCCCAGCATTTT. Translated, it gives CATSRDPGGRQPQHF.

J is TRBJ2-3 and V is TRBV9; TRBD1 might be the D (5 bases). The CDR3 length is 12 residues. Trimming took off 5 bases at V and 6 bases at J, with 10 bases between the two ends. CDR1 and CDR2 from the germline V gene are SGDLS and YYNGEE. CDR3 in DNA: TGTGCCAGCAGAGGGGTGGGGGATACGCAGTATTTT. The encoded protein is CASRGVGDTQYF.

The chain couples TRBV7-8 to TRBJ2-7; a possible D gene is TRBD1 (5 bases). The V end lost 6 bases, the J end lost 4 bases, and 16 bases lay between the germline ends. The V gene's germline CDR1 is SGHVS and CDR2 FQNEAQ. The CDR3 length is 14 residues. The CDR3 DNA sequence: TGTGCCAGCAGTCTACAGGCGTCAGAATACGAGCAGTACTTC. It specifies CASSLQASEYEQYF.

The gene calls are TRBV2 and TRBJ2-2; D is ambiguous. Germline loops: CDR1 SNHLY, CDR2 FYNNEI. V lost 7 bases to trimming and J lost 0 bases, with 9 bases between them. This CDR3 comprises 14 residues. The CDR3 here is CASIVGPNTGELFF. DNA of the CDR3: TGTGCCAGCATAGTTGGGCCGAACACCGGGGAGCTGTTTTTT. Using reference TRBV2 and TRBJ2-2 for the parts outside the CDR3, the full variable domain is EPEVTQTPSHQVTQMGQEVILRCVPISNHLYFYWYRQILGQKVEFLVSFYNNEISEKSEIFDDQFSVERPDGSNFTLKIRSTKLEDSAMYFCASIVGPNTGELFFGEGSRLTVL.

This clone turned up a few times. This rearrangement joins TRBV19 to TRBJ1-2; 7 positions match TRBD1. The CDR3 contains 13 residues. Germline assignment: CDR1 LNHDA and CDR2 SQIVND (reference sequence). V lost 5 bases, J lost 7 bases, and 7 bases stayed unmatched. CDR3 DNA: TGTGCCAGTAGTCCCGACAGGGTTATTGGCTACACCTTC. It translates to CASSPDRVIGYTF.

The V gene is TRBV19, the J gene TRBJ2-1, with 7 bases lining up with TRBD1. Trimming took 7 bases from V and 2 from J; bases not matched to a gene: 8. CDR1 is LNHDA, CDR2 SQIVND, per germline (reference sequence). The CDR3 sequence is 15 residues long. The CDR3 nucleotides are TGTGCCAGTACCTTAAGGGGGCCAGCCTACAATGAGCAGTTCTTC. Its translation: CASTLRGPAYNEQFF.

This chain uses TRBV27 with TRBJ2-1, with D maybe TRBD2 (5 bases). CDR3 length equals 16 residues. V dropped 0 bases and J dropped 5 bases, with 14 bases sitting between them. In germline, CDR1 is MNHEY, CDR2 SMNVEV (reference sequence). The CDR3 region has the DNA TGTGCCAGCAGTTTATCAATCGTGGGAGCACACAATGAGCAGTTCTTC. Translating gives CASSLSIVGAHNEQFF.

The chain couples TRBV15 to TRBJ2-7, with no clear D. Trimming shortened V by 3 bases and J by 3 bases, and 18 bases separated the two germline ends. This CDR3 spans 16 amino acids. Per germline, CDR1 LNHNV and CDR2 YYDKDF (reference sequence). The CDR3 coding sequence is TGTGCCACCAGCAGTTTTCAATCTCTAGTAGTCTACGAGCAGTACTTC. Amino acid sequence: CATSSFQSLVVYEQYF.

V gene TRBV7-6 combines with J gene TRBJ1-1, with 7 bases that match TRBD1. The CDR3 covers 12 residues. V was clipped by 5 bases and J by 7 bases; unmatched bases: 4. CDR1 is SGHVS and CDR2 is FNYEAQ in the germline V gene. Here the CDR3 DNA reads TGTGCCAGCAGCCCGCGGACAGGTGAAGCTTTCTTT. Protein product: CASSPRTGEAFF.

V is TRBV25-1 and J is TRBJ1-5, with 8 positions matching TRBD1. CDR1 and CDR2 (germline): MGHDK, SYGVNS. The trim removed 2 bases at V and 1 base at J, leaving 4 bases unmatched. The CDR3 consists of 16 residues. The chain's CDR3 is CASSEGQGASNQPQHF. The DNA for the CDR3 is TGTGCCAGCAGTGAAGGGCAGGGGGCGAGCAATCAGCCCCAGCATTTT.

The chain couples TRBV6-5 to TRBJ1-5, with a weak D call TRBD1 (6 bases). Germline V gene lookup returns CDR1 MNHEY and CDR2 SVGAGI. Between the trimmed V and J ends, which lost 5 bases and 7 bases, there was a span of 12 bases. This CDR3 is built from 13 residues. CDR3 nucleotide sequence: TGTGCCAGCAGTGCACAGGGTAAGCAGCCCCAGCATTTT. Translated: CASSAQGKQPQHF.

The chain recombines TRBV7-2 with TRBJ2-7; D is possibly TRBD2 (6 bases). The CDR3 has 18 amino acids. The germline gives CDR1 SGHTA, CDR2 FQGNSA. The V gene lost 0 bases and the J gene lost 3 bases, with 21 bases spanning the gap. As DNA, the CDR3 is TGTGCCAGCAGCTTAGCCCCCAGAATGCTAGCGCCCAACTACGAGCAGTACTTC. Its translation is CASSLAPRMLAPNYEQYF. Together with reference TRBV7-2 and TRBJ2-7, the CDR3 gives the full variable domain: GAGVSQSPSNKVTEKGKDVELRCDPISGHTALYWYRQSLGQGLEFLIYFQGNSAPDKSGLPSDRFSAERTGGSVSTLTIQRTQQEDSAVYLCASSLAPRMLAPNYEQYFGPGTRLTVT.

This clone was observed once. Mismatch with germline at one junction end may stem from a read error. V gene TRBV7-9 combines with J gene TRBJ1-1; 10 bases are a match to TRBD1. CDR3 length: 11 amino acids. Germline CDR1 is SEHNR and CDR2 is FQNEAQ (reference sequence). DNA for the CDR3: TGTTCCAGCAGACAGGGGGCTGTGGCTTTCTTT. Protein sequence: CSSRQGAVAFF.

The J gene is TRBJ1-2, the V gene TRBV2; TRBD1 aligns across 9 bases. CDR1 is SNHLY and CDR2 is FYNNEI in the germline V gene. The CDR3 contains 16 residues. V lost 8 bases to trimming and J lost 6 bases; unmatched junction nucleotides: 16. The CDR3 bases are TGTGCCAGCGCAAGTAGCTTCGGACAGGGGAGAAATGGCTACACCTTC. This encodes CASASSFGQGRNGYTF.

V gene TRBV5-4 combines with J gene TRBJ2-1; D perhaps matches TRBD2 (6 bases). The CDR3 has 13 amino acids. V lost 4 bases to trimming and J lost 6 bases, with 11 bases between them. Germline loops: CDR1 SGHNT, CDR2 YYREEE (reference sequence). CDR3 in DNA: TGTGCCAGCAGCGGCGGGACCCCCAATGAGCAGTTCTTC. It yields the protein CASSGGTPNEQFF.

In DNA, the CDR3 is TGTGCCAGCAGCCTCTCTCCTTCCTACAATGAGCAGTTCTTC. Protein: CASSLSPSYNEQFF. This rearrangement joins TRBV9 to TRBJ2-1; D is unclear. Germline V gives CDR1 SGDLS, CDR2 YYNGEE. The CDR3 covers 14 residues. Trimming stripped 4 bases from V and 1 base from J, with 9 bases between.

The CDR3 spells CASSLATLATNTGELFF. CDR3 in DNA: TGCGCCAGCAGCTTGGCTACTCTAGCTACTAACACCGGGGAGCTGTTTTTT. This sequence joins TRBV5-1 and TRBJ2-2; TRBD2 is a possible D gene (5 bases). Germline CDR1 reads SGHRS; CDR2 reads YFSETQ. Trimming pared 0 bases from V and 2 bases from J, leaving 14 bases between. The CDR3 is made up of 17 amino acids.

The V gene is TRBV18, the J gene TRBJ2-5, with a weak D call TRBD1 (5 bases). Germline loops: CDR1 KGHSH, CDR2 LQKENI. This CDR3 spans 14 amino acids. The V gene lost 6 bases and the J gene lost 1 base, with 12 bases spanning the gap. The DNA of the CDR3 is TGTGCCAGCTCCTCCTCAGGGCTCCAAGAGACCCAGTACTTC. This translates into CASSSSGLQETQYF.

In this sample, this clone turned up once. The germline gene is not matched at one end of the junction; a read error may be the cause. This sequence joins TRBV7-9 and TRBJ1-5; D may be TRBD1 (6 bases). This CDR3 is built from 16 residues. Germline loops: CDR1 SEHNR, CDR2 FQNEAQ (reference sequence). CDR3 region: CSSGTGTTHSNQPQHF. CDR3 bases: TGTTCCAGCGGGACCGGGACAACTCATAGCAATCAGCCCCAGCATTTT.

The J gene is TRBJ2-7, the V gene TRBV6-5, with D possibly TRBD1 on 6 matching bases. The CDR3 covers 14 residues. The ends were cut back, 6 bases at V and 3 bases at J, with 15 bases in the middle. The germline V gene has CDR1 MNHEY and CDR2 SVGAGI. The CDR3 is CASRKQGRGYEQYF. The CDR3 DNA reads as TGTGCCAGCAGGAAACAGGGCCGGGGCTACGAGCAGTACTTC.

The count of this clone is one. V is TRBV5-1 and J is TRBJ2-5; TRBD2 aligns across 9 bases. The DNA matches TRBJ2-7 better at its end, which makes the J call doubtful. The CDR3 contains 19 residues. In germline, CDR1 is SGHRS, CDR2 YFSETQ. CDR3 region: CASSLSISGYGGRDGEQYF. The CDR3 coding sequence is TGCGCCAGCAGCTTGTCAATATCCGGGTATGGCGGGAGGGATGGCGAGCAGTACTTC.

The J gene is TRBJ2-3, the V gene TRBV6-5, with no clear D. V was trimmed by 6 bases and J by 0 bases, leaving 7 bases between them. The germline gives CDR1 MNHEY, CDR2 SVGAGI. This CDR3 is built from 13 residues. CDR3: CASSKTSTDTQYF. The CDR3 DNA follows: TGTGCCAGCAGCAAGACTAGCACAGATACGCAGTATTTT.

The chain couples TRBV18 to TRBJ1-3; D remains unclear. V lost 0 bases, J lost 0 bases, and 9 bases lay in between. CDR1 KGHSH and CDR2 LQKENI come from the germline V gene. The CDR3 runs to 16 residues. The CDR3 bases are TGTGCCAGCTCACCACCGAACAGTCGCTCTGGAAACACCATATATTTT. Amino acids: CASSPPNSRSGNTIYF.

The chain recombines TRBV28 with TRBJ1-2; D remains ambiguous. Germline-derived CDR1 and CDR2 are MDHEN and SYDVKM. The CDR3 runs to 16 residues. Trimming pared 1 base from V and 2 bases from J, leaving 14 bases between. The CDR3, as DNA: TGTGCCAGCAGTTTATCCCCCTCGGCAGGAAACTATGGCTACACCTTC. It specifies CASSLSPSAGNYGYTF.